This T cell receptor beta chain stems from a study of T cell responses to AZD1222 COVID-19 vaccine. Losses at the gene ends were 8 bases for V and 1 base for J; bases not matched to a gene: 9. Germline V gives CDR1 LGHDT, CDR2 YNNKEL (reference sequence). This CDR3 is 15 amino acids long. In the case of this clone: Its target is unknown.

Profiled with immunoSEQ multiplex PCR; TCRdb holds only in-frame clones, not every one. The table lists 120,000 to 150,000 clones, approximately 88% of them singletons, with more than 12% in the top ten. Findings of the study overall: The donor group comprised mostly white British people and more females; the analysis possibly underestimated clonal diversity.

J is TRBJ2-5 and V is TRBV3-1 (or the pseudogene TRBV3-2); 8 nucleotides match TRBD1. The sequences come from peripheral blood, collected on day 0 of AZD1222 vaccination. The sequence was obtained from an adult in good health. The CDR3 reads CASRLGTGGQETQYF. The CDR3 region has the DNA TGTGCCAGCCGTTTGGGAACAGGGGGCCAAGAGACCCAGTACTTC.